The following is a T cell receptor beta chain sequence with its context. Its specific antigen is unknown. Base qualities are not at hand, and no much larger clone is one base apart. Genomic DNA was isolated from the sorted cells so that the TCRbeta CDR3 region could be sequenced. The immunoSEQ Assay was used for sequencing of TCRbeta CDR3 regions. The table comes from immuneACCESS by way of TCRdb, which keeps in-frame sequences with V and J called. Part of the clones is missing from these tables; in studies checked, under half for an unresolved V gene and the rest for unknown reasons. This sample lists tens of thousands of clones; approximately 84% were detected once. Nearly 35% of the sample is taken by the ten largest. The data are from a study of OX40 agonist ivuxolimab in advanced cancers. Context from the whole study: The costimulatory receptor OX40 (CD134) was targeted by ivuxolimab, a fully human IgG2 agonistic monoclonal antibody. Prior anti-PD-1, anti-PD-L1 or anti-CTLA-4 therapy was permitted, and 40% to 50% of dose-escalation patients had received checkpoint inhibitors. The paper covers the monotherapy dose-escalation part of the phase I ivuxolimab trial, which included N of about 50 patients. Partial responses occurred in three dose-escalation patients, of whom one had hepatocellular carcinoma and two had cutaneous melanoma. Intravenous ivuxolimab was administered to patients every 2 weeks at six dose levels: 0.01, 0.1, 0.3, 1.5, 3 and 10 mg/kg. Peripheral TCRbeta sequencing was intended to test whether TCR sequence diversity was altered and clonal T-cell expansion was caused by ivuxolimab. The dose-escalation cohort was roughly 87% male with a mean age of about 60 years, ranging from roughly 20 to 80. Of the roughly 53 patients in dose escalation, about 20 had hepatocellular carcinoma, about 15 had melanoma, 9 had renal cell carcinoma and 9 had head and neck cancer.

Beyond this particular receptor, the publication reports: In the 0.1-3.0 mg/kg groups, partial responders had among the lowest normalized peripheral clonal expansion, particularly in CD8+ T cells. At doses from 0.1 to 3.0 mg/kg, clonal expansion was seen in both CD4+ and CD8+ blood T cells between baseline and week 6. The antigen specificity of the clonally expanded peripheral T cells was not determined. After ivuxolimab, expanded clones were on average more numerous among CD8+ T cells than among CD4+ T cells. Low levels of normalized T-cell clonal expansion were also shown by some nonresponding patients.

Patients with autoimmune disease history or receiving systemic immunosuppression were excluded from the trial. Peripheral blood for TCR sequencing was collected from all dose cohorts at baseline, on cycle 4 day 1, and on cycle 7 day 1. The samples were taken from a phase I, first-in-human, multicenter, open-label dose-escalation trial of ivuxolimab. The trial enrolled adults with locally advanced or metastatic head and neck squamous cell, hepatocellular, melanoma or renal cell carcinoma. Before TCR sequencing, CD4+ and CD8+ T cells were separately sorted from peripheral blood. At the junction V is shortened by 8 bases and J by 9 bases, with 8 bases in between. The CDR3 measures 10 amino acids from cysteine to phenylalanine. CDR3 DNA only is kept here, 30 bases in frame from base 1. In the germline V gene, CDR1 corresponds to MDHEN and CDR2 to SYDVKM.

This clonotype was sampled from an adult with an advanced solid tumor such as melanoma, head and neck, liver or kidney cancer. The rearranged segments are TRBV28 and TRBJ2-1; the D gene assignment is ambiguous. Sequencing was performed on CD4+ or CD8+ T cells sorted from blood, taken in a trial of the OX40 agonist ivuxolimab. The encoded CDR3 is CASLGFEQFF. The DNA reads TGTGCCAGCTTAGGATTTGAGCAGTTCTTC. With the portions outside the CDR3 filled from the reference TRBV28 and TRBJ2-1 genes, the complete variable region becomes DVKVTQSSRYLVKRTGEKVFLECVQDMDHENMFWYRQDPGLGLRLIYFSYDVKMKEKGDIPEGYSVSREKKERFSLILESASTNQTSMYLCASLGFEQFFGPGTRLTVL.